One T cell receptor beta chain is described in this entry. TCRdb's table, derived via immunoSEQ multiplex PCR, lists solely in-frame clones and lacks some. The sample yields under 55,000 clones, around 84% seen once. The sample originates from a study of blood T cell repertoires in COVID-19. Study summary: Samples taken during acute and convalescent COVID-19 were collected in the United States, Italy and Spain.

This CDR3 spans 14 amino acids. Germline V gives CDR1 MNHEY, CDR2 SVGAGI. V was shortened by 10 bases and J by 2 bases, with 18 bases between the two germline ends. The sequence was obtained from a human donor in a cohort sampled during active COVID-19. The chain links TRBV6-5 to TRBJ2-7, with D maybe TRBD2 (7 bases). Sample: peripheral blood. CDR3 residues: CAIGREGDAYEQYF. The CDR3 DNA reads as TGTGCCATTGGCAGGGAGGGGGATGCCTACGAGCAGTACTTC.